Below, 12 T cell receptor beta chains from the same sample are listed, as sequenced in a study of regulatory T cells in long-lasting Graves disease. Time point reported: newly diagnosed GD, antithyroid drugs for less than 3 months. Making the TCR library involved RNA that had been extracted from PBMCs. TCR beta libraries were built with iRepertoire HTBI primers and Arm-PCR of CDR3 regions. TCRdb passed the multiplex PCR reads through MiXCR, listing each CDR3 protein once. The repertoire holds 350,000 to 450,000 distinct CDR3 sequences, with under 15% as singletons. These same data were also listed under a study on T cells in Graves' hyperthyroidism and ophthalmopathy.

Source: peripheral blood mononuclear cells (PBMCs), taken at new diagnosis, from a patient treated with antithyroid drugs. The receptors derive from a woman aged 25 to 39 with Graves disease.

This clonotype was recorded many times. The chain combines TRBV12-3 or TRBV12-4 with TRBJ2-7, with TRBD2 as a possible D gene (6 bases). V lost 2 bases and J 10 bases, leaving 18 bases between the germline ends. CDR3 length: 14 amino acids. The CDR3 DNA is TGTGCCAGCAGTTTACCCCCCGCCGGGACTCATCAGTACTTC. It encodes CASSLPPAGTHQYF.

The CDR3 DNA sequence: TGTGCCAGTAGTATAGCGGTAAGACTACCCAATGAGCAGTTCTTC. Residues: CASSIAVRLPNEQFF. The gene calls are TRBV19 and TRBJ2-1, with a tentative D call TRBD2 (5 bases). V was clipped by 1 base and J by 6 bases, with 13 bases between them. The CDR3 extends over 15 amino acids. From germline, CDR1 is LNHDA and CDR2 SQIVND (reference sequence).

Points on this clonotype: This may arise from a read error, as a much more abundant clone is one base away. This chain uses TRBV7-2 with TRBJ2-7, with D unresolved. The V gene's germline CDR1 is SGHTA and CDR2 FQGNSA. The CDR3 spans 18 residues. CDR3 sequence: CGSSLSKTGPIISYEQYF. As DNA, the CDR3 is TGTGGCAGCAGCTTGTCCAAAACCGGGCCCATTATCTCCTACGAGCAGTACTTC. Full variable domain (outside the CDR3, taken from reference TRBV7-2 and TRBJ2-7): GAGVSQSPSNKVTEKGKDVELRCDPISGHTALYWYRQSLGQGLEFLIYFQGNSAPDKSGLPSDRFSAERTGGSVSTLTIQRTQQEDSAVYLCGSSLSKTGPIISYEQYFGPGTRLTVT.

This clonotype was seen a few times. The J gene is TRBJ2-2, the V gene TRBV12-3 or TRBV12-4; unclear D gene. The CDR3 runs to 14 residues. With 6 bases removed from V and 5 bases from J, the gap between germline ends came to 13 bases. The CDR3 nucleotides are TGTGCCAGCAGCCCAGCGAGTGGAACCGGGGAGCTGTTTTTT. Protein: CASSPASGTGELFF.

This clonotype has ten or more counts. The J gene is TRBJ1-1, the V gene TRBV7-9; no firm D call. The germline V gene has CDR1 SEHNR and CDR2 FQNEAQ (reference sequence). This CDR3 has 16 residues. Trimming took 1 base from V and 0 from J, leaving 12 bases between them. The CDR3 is CASSLDHGRLNTEAFF. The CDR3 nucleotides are TGTGCCAGCAGCTTAGATCACGGACGGCTGAACACTGAAGCTTTCTTT.

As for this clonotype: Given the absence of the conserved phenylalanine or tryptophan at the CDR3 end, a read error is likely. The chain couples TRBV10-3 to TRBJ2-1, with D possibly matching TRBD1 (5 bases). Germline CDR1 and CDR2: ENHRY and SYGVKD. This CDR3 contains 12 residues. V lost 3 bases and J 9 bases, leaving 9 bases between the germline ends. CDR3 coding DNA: TGTGCCATCAGTGACTTAGGGGTTGAGCAGTTCCTC. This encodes CAISDLGVEQFL.

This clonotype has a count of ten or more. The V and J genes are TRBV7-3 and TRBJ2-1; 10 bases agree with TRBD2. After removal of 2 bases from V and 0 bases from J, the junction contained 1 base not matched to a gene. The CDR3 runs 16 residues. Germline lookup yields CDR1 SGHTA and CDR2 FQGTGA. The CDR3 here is CASSLSSGSSYNEQFF. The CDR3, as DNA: TGTGCCAGCAGCTTATCTAGCGGGAGCTCCTACAATGAGCAGTTCTTC.

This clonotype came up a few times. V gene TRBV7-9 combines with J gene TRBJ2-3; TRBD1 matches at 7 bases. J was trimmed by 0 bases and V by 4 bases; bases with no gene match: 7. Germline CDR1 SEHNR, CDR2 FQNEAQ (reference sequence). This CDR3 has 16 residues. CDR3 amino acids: CASSSSGTASTDTQYF. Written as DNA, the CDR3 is TGTGCCAGCAGCTCCTCCGGGACAGCTAGCACAGATACGCAGTATTTT.

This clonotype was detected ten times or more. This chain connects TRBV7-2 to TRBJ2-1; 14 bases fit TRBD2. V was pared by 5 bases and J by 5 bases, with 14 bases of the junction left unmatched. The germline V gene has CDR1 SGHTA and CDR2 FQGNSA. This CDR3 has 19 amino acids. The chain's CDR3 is CASSPRLAGGRGLHNEQFF. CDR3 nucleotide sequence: TGTGCCAGCAGCCCGCGACTAGCGGGAGGGAGGGGCCTACACAATGAGCAGTTCTTC.

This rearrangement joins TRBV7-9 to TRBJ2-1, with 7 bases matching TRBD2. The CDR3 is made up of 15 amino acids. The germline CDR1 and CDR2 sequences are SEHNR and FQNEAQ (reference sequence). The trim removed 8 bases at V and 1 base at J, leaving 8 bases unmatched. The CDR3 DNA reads TGTGCCAGCGGCGGCGGGGGAGAGTCCTACAATGAGCAGTTCTTC. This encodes CASGGGGESYNEQFF.

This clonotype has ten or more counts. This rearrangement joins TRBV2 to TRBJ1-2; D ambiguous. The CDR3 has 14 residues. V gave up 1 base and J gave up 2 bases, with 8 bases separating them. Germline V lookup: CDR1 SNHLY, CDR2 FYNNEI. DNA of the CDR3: TGTGCCAGCAGTGAAGTGTCGGCGAACTATGGCTACACCTTC. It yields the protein CASSEVSANYGYTF.

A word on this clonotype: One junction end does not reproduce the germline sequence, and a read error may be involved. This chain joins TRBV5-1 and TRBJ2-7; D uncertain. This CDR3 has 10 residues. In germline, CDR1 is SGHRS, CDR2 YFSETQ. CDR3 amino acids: CASSLGASFF. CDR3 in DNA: TGCGCCAGCAGCTTGGGGGCCTCCTTCTTC.